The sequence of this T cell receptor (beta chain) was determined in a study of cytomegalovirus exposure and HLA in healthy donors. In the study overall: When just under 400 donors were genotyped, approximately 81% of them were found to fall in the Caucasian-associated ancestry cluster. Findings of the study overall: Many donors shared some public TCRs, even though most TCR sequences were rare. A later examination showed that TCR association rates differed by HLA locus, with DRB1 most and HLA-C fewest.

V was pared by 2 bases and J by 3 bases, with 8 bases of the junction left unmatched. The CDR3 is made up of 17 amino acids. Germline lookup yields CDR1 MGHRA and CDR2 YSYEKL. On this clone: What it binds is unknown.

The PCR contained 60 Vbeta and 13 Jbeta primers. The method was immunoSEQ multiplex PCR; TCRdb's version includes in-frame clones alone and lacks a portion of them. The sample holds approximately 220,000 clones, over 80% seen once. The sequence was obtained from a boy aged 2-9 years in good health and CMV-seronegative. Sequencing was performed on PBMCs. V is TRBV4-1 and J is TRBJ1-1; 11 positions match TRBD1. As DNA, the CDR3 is TGCGCCAGCAGCCAAACCTGGGACAGGGGGTATTACACTGAAGCTTTCTTT. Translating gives CASSQTWDRGYYTEAFF.